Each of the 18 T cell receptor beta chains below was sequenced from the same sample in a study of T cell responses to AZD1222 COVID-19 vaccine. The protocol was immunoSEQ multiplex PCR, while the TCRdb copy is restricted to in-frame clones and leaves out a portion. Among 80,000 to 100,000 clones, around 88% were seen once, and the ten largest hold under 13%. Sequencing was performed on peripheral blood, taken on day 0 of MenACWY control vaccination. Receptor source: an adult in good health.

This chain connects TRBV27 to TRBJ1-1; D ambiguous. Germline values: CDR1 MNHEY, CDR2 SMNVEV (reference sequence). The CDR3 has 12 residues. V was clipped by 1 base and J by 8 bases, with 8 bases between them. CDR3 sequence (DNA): TGTGCCAGCAGTTTATACCCCGGCGAAGCTTTCTTT. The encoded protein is CASSLYPGEAFF.

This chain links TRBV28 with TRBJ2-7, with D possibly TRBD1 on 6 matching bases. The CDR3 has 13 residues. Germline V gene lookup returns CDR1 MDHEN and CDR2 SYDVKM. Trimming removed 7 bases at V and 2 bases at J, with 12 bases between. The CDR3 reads CASTLQGAYEQYF. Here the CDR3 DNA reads TGTGCCAGCACCCTACAGGGAGCCTACGAGCAGTACTTC.

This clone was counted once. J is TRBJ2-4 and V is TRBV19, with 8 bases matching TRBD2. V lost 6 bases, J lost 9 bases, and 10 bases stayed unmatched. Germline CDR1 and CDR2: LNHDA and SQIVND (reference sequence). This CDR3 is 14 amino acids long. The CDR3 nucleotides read TGTGCCAGTAGCAACCGGGGGGGTATCGGCATTCAGTACTTC. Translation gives CASSNRGGIGIQYF.

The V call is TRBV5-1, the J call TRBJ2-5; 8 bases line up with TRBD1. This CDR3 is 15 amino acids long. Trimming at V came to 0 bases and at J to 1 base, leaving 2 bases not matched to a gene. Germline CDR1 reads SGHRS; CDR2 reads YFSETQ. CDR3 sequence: CASSLGTGGQETQYF. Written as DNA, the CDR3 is TGCGCCAGCAGCTTGGGCACAGGGGGCCAAGAGACCCAGTACTTC.

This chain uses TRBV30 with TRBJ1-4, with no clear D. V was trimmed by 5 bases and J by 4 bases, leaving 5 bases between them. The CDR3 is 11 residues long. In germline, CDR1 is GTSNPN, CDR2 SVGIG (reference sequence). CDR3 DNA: TGTGCCTGGTCCCTTAATGAAAAACTGTTTTTT. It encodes CAWSLNEKLFF.

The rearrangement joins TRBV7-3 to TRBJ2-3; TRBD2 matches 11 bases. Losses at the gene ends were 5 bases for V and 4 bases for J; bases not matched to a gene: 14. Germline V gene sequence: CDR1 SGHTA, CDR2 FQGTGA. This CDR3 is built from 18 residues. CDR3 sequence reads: CASSPRLAGKIGADTQYF. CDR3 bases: TGTGCCAGCAGCCCGAGACTAGCGGGGAAGATAGGAGCAGATACGCAGTATTTT. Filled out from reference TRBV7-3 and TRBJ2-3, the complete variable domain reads GAGVSQTPSNKVTEKGKYVELRCDPISGHTALYWYRQSLGQGPEFLIYFQGTGAADDSGLPNDRFFAVRPEGSVSTLKIQRTERGDSAVYLCASSPRLAGKIGADTQYFGPGTRLTVL.

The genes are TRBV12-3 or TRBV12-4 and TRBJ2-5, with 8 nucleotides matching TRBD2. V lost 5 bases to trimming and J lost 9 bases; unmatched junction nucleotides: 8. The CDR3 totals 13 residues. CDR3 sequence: CASSTGPGGPQYF. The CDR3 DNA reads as TGTGCCAGCAGTACCGGACCGGGAGGGCCCCAGTACTTC.

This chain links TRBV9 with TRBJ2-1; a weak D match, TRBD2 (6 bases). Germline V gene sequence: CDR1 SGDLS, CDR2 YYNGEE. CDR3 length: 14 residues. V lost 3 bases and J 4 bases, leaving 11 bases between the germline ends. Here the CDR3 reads CASSDSTRYNEQFF. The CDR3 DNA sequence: TGTGCCAGCAGCGACTCGACTAGGTACAATGAGCAGTTCTTC.

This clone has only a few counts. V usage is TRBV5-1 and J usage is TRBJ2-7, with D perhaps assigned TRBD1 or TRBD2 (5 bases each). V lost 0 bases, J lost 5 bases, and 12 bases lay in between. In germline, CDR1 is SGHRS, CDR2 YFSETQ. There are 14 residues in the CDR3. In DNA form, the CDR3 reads TGCGCCAGCAGCTTGGTATGGGGACCCAACGAGCAGTACTTC. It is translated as CASSLVWGPNEQYF.

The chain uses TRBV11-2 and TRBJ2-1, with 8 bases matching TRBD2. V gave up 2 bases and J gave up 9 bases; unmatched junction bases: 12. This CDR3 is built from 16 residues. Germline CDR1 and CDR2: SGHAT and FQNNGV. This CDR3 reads CASSLTLSGGIGEQFF. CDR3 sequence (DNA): TGTGCCAGCAGCTTAACCCTCAGCGGGGGAATCGGTGAGCAGTTCTTC.

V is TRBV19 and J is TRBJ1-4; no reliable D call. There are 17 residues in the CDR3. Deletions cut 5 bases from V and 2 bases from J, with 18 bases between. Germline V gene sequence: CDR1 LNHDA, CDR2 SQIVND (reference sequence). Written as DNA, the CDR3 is TGTGCCAGTAGTGTCCGGGAATCTTCCCTGACTAATGAAAAACTGTTTTTT. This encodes CASSVRESSLTNEKLFF.

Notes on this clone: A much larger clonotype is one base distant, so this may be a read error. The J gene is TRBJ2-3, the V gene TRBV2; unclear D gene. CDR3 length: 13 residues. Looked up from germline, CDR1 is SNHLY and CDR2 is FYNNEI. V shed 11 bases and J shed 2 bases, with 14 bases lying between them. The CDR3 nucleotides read TGTGCCGGCATGCCCCCCTTCACAGATACGCAGTATTTT. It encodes CAGMPPFTDTQYF. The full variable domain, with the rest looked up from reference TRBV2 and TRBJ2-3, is EPEVTQTPSHQVTQMGQEVILRCVPISNHLYFYWYRQILGQKVEFLVSFYNNEISEKSEIFDDQFSVERPDGSNFTLKIRSTKLEDSAMYFCAGMPPFTDTQYFGPGTRLTVL.

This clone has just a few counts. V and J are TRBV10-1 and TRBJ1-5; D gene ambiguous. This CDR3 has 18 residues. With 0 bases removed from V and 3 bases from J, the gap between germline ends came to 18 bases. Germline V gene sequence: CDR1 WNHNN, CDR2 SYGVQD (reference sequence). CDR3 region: CASSESRFRQIPNQPQHF. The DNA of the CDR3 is TGCGCCAGCAGTGAGTCGAGATTTAGACAAATTCCCAATCAGCCCCAGCATTTT.

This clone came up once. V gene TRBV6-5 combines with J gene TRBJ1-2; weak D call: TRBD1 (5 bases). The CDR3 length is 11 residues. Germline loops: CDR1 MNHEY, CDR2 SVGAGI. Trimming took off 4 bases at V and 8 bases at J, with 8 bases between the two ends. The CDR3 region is CASSSGQGYTF. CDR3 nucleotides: TGTGCCAGCAGTTCAGGACAAGGCTACACCTTC.

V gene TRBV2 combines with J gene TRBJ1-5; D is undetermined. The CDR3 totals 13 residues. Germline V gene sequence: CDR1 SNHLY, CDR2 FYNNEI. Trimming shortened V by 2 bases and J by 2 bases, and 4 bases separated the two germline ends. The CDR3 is CASSETRNQPQHF. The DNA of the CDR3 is TGTGCCAGCAGTGAAACGCGCAATCAGCCCCAGCATTTT.

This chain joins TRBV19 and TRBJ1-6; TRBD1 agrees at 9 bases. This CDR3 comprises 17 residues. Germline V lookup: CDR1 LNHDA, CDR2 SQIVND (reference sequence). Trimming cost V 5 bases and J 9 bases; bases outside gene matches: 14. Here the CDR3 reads CASSSRPQQGAGSPLHF. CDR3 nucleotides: TGTGCCAGTAGTTCGAGACCCCAACAGGGGGCGGGTTCACCCCTCCACTTT.

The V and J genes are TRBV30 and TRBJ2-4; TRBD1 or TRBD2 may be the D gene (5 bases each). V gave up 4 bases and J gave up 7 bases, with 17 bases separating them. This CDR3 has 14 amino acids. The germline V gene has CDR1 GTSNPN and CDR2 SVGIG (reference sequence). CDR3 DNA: TGTGCCTGGACCCCCGGGGCAGGGTCGAACATTCAGTACTTC. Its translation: CAWTPGAGSNIQYF.

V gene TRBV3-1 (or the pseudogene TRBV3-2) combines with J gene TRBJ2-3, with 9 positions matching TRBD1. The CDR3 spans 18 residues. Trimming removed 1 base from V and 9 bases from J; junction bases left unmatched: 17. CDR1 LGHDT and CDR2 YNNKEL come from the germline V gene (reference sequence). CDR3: CASSQARPIGTGSKTQYF. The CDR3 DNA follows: TGTGCCAGCAGCCAAGCCCGTCCGATAGGGACAGGGTCGAAAACGCAGTATTTT.